Presented here are 25 T cell receptor beta chains from one specimen sequenced in a study of cytomegalovirus exposure and HLA in healthy donors. Clones were sequenced by immunoSEQ multiplex PCR, and TCRdb holds only the in-frame ones, with some missing. Of around 150,000 clones listed, 70% to 85% are singletons. Sequencing was carried out using PBMCs. The receptor source for this set is a man aged 30-40 years in good health and CMV-seropositive.

This clone was found a few times. The rearrangement joins TRBV6-5 to TRBJ2-7, with D possibly matching TRBD1 (6 bases). Germline V gene data show CDR1 as MNHEY and CDR2 as SVGAGI. The CDR3 is 14 amino acids. V was trimmed by 2 bases and J by 4 bases, leaving 12 bases between them. The CDR3 bases are TGTGCCAGCAGTTACCTAAACAGGGTTTACGAGCAGTACTTC. Residues: CASSYLNRVYEQYF.

V usage is TRBV6-5 and J usage is TRBJ2-1; D possibly corresponds to TRBD1 (6 bases). Germline V CDR1 and CDR2: MNHEY, SVGAGI. Trimming stripped 2 bases from V and 7 bases from J, with 18 bases between. CDR3 length: 16 residues. The CDR3 spells CASSYHDRNSLNEQFF. Here the CDR3 DNA reads TGTGCCAGCAGTTACCACGACAGGAATTCCCTAAATGAGCAGTTCTTC.

This chain uses TRBV6-6 with TRBJ1-6; 7 nucleotides match TRBD1. This CDR3 is 14 amino acids long. Trimming removed 7 bases from V and 6 bases from J; junction bases left unmatched: 6. The germline gives CDR1 MNHNY, CDR2 SVGAGI (reference sequence). This chain's CDR3 is CASKGDSLNSPLHF. CDR3 coding DNA: TGTGCCAGCAAGGGGGACAGCCTTAATTCACCCCTCCACTTT.

V and J are TRBV7-3 and TRBJ1-1; D is undetermined. From germline, CDR1 is SGHTA and CDR2 FQGTGA. The V end lost 0 bases, the J end lost 4 bases, and 9 bases lay between the germline ends. The CDR3 consists of 14 residues. In DNA form, the CDR3 reads TGTGCCAGCAGCTTAACGAGAGAGGGCACTGAAGCTTTCTTT. Its translation is CASSLTREGTEAFF.

The chain has TRBV5-1 and TRBJ2-6; D might be TRBD2 (6 bases). Trimming took off 5 bases at V and 1 base at J, with 13 bases between the two ends. Germline-derived CDR1 and CDR2 are SGHRS and YFSETQ. The CDR3 is 16 amino acids. The CDR3 nucleotides are TGCGCCAGCAGTTCGGAGGGATGGTCTGGGGCCAACGTCCTGACTTTC. It translates to CASSSEGWSGANVLTF.

The chain carries TRBV11-2 and TRBJ2-5, with 16 nucleotides matching TRBD2. In germline, CDR1 is SGHAT, CDR2 FQNNGV. This CDR3 spans 17 amino acids. The junction had 3 bases not matched to a gene; V was cut back by 3 bases and J by 2 bases. CDR3 nucleotide sequence: TGTGCCAGCAGCTTGGGACTAGCGGGGGGGAGACAAGAGACCCAGTACTTC. It encodes CASSLGLAGGRQETQYF.

This clone is a singleton in its sample. The gene calls are TRBV15 and TRBJ2-1; 9 bases are shared with TRBD1. CDR3 length: 15 residues. V was clipped by 1 base and J by 7 bases; unmatched bases: 5. CDR1 is LNHNV, CDR2 YYDKDF, per germline (reference sequence). CDR3 DNA: TGTGCCACCAGCAGAGGGGGACAGGGTGGTAATGAGCAGTTCTTC. This gives the protein CATSRGGQGGNEQFF.

The sample holds a few counts of this clone. The chain recombines TRBV18 with TRBJ2-2; 7 bases agree with TRBD2. Trimming at V came to 3 bases and at J to 0 bases, leaving 1 base not matched to a gene. This CDR3 spans 15 amino acids. Germline V gene sequence: CDR1 KGHSH, CDR2 LQKENI. The CDR3 DNA follows: TGTGCCAGCTCACCCACTAGCGCGAACACCGGGGAGCTGTTTTTT. Amino acids: CASSPTSANTGELFF.

This clone was seen just once. This chain uses TRBV10-3 with TRBJ2-1; TRBD2 aligns across 11 bases. This CDR3 comprises 16 residues. The V and J ends lost 2 bases and 8 bases, in that order; junction bases with no gene match: 8. Germline V gene lookup returns CDR1 ENHRY and CDR2 SYGVKD. In DNA, the CDR3 is TGTGCCATCAGTGAGCCACTAGCGGGAGTCGGATATGAGCAGTTCTTC. Translated: CAISEPLAGVGYEQFF.

The chain combines TRBV7-3 with TRBJ2-7, with 8 bases aligning to TRBD1. The V gene end was trimmed by 4 bases and the J gene end by 7 bases; junction bases not matched to a gene: 6. In germline, CDR1 is SGHTA, CDR2 FQGTGA. The CDR3 extends over 13 amino acids. CDR3 coding DNA: TGTGCCAGCAGCTCCGGGACAGGTTGGGAGCAGTACTTC. The encoded protein is CASSSGTGWEQYF.

The chain links TRBV4-1 to TRBJ1-2, with D maybe TRBD1 (6 bases). This CDR3 spans 16 amino acids. CDR1 and CDR2 (germline): MGHRA, YSYEKL. With 0 bases removed from V and 1 base from J, the gap between germline ends came to 12 bases. In DNA form, the CDR3 reads TGCGCCAGCAGCCAAGACCAGACAGGCGTTAACTATGGCTACACCTTC. It yields the protein CASSQDQTGVNYGYTF.

This sequence joins TRBV7-2 and TRBJ2-7; 7 nucleotides match TRBD1. Trimming took 3 bases from V and 2 from J; bases not matched to a gene: 4. Germline CDR1 SGHTA, CDR2 FQGNSA. The CDR3 is 14 residues long. CDR3 DNA sequence: TGTGCCAGCAGCTTCGGGACAGCCACCTACGAGCAGTACTTC. Amino acids: CASSFGTATYEQYF.

The chain recombines TRBV5-6 with TRBJ2-5, with D possibly being TRBD2 (5 bases). The V end lost 5 bases, the J end lost 1 base, and 12 bases lay between the germline ends. Germline V CDR1 and CDR2: SGHDT, YYEEEE. The CDR3 contains 14 residues. In nucleotides, the CDR3 is TGTGCCAGCAGTTCCTGGACTTCCCAAGAGACCCAGTACTTC. This gives the protein CASSSWTSQETQYF.

This sequence joins TRBV9 and TRBJ1-2; unclear D gene. This CDR3 is built from 14 residues. CDR1 is SGDLS, CDR2 YYNGEE, per germline. V lost 3 bases and J lost 0, with 9 bases in between. CDR3 sequence: CASSATSANYGYTF. CDR3 coding DNA: TGTGCCAGCAGCGCAACATCTGCTAACTATGGCTACACCTTC.

The chain has TRBV19 and TRBJ2-5; tentative D call: TRBD1 (6 bases). CDR1 LNHDA and CDR2 SQIVND come from the germline V gene (reference sequence). The CDR3 is 14 residues long. Trimming removed 4 bases at V and 5 bases at J, with 14 bases between. CDR3: CASSRTGNAETQYF. Written as DNA, the CDR3 is TGTGCCAGTAGTAGAACAGGGAATGCGGAGACCCAGTACTTC.

This chain connects TRBV7-9 to TRBJ2-5; TRBD2 aligns across 7 bases. The CDR3 has 15 amino acids. Germline V gives CDR1 SEHNR, CDR2 FQNEAQ (reference sequence). V lost 5 bases and J lost 4; bases outside the gene matches: 10. CDR3: CASSPSIPGGETQYF. The CDR3 bases are TGTGCCAGCAGCCCGTCTATTCCGGGGGGAGAGACCCAGTACTTC.

The gene calls are TRBV7-6 and TRBJ1-3; 8 bases agree with TRBD1. The CDR3 sequence is 16 residues long. V lost 8 bases to trimming and J lost 0 bases; unmatched junction nucleotides: 9. CDR1 is SGHVS and CDR2 is FNYEAQ in the germline V gene. The CDR3 DNA reads as TGTGCCAGCCGACTTGGGACAGGAGACTCTGGAAACACCATATATTTT. Its protein product is CASRLGTGDSGNTIYF.

The chain combines TRBV2 with TRBJ2-2, with D perhaps TRBD2 (6 bases). This CDR3 comprises 13 residues. Germline assignment: CDR1 SNHLY and CDR2 FYNNEI. Trimming pared 7 bases from V and 9 bases from J, leaving 15 bases between. CDR3 protein: CASTPERTRELFF. CDR3 sequence (DNA): TGTGCCAGCACTCCAGAGAGGACTAGGGAGCTGTTTTTT.

The rearrangement joins TRBV5-1 to TRBJ1-5; D is unclear. Trimming took off 2 bases at V and 2 bases at J, with 11 bases between the two ends. Germline V gene data show CDR1 as SGHRS and CDR2 as YFSETQ. The CDR3 sequence is 15 residues long. CDR3 protein: CASSFDGDGNQPQHF. Here the CDR3 DNA reads TGCGCCAGCAGCTTCGACGGGGATGGCAATCAGCCCCAGCATTTT.

The chain carries TRBV6-1 and TRBJ2-6; D is ambiguous. The CDR3 extends over 14 amino acids. Germline V lookup: CDR1 MNHNS, CDR2 SASEGT. V dropped 4 bases and J dropped 4 bases, with 8 bases sitting between them. This CDR3 reads CASSAYHGANVLTF. In nucleotides, the CDR3 is TGTGCCAGCAGTGCCTATCACGGGGCCAACGTCCTGACTTTC.

This chain links TRBV9 with TRBJ2-3; TRBD2 matches 12 bases. V trimming: 0 bases; J trimming: 5 bases; junction bases outside the gene matches: 4. This CDR3 comprises 16 residues. Germline assignment: CDR1 SGDLS and CDR2 YYNGEE. CDR3 DNA sequence: TGTGCCAGCAGCGTAGGACTAGCGGGAGTAGGAGATACGCAGTATTTT. Protein: CASSVGLAGVGDTQYF.

The chain combines TRBV2 with TRBJ2-3, with 11 positions matching TRBD2. The CDR3 contains 16 residues. Looked up from germline, CDR1 is SNHLY and CDR2 is FYNNEI. Trimming removed 4 bases from V and 6 bases from J; junction bases left unmatched: 9. The CDR3 nucleotides are TGTGCCAGCAGTGCTACTAGCGGGAGCACATGGGATACGCAGTATTTT. Residues: CASSATSGSTWDTQYF.

CDR3 in amino acids: CASSLVGIQGSYEQYF. DNA of the CDR3: TGTGCCAGCAGCTTAGTTGGTATACAGGGTTCCTACGAGCAGTACTTC. The V and J genes are TRBV7-9 and TRBJ2-7; weak D call: TRBD1 (6 bases). The V end was cut by 1 base, the J end by 1 base, with 14 bases between. The CDR3 contains 16 residues. The germline CDR1 and CDR2 sequences are SEHNR and FQNEAQ (reference sequence).

This chain uses TRBV5-4 with TRBJ1-1; TRBD1 aligns across 7 bases. The V segment lost 0 bases and the J segment 7 bases; nucleotides outside the gene matches: 6. Germline assignment: CDR1 SGHNT and CDR2 YYREEE (reference sequence). The CDR3 spans 14 residues. The CDR3 nucleotides read TGTGCCAGCAGCTTGGAAGGGGGCCGCGGTGAAGCTTTCTTT. Residues: CASSLEGGRGEAFF.

V usage is TRBV7-3 and J usage is TRBJ2-5, with 9 bases fitting TRBD2. J lost 0 bases, V lost 3 bases, and 2 bases had no gene match. This CDR3 contains 15 residues. Per the germline V gene, CDR1 is SGHTA and CDR2 is FQGTGA. CDR3 bases: TGTGCCAGCAGCTTTAGCGGGGGTAACCAAGAGACCCAGTACTTC. This codes for CASSFSGGNQETQYF.